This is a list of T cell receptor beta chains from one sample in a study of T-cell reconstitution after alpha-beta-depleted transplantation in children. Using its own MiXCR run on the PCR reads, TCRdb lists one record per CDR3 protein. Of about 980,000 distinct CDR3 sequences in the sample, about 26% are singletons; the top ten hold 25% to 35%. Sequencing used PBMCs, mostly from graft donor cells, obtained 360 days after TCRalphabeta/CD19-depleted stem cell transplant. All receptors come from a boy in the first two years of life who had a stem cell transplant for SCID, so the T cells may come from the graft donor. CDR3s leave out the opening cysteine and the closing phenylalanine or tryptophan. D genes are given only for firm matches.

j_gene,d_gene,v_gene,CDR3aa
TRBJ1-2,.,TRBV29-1,SVEDGLGPLNYGYT
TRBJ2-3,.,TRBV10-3,AIRKKGDTQY
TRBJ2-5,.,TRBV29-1,SVQQGGNAETQY
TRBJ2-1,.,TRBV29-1,SVEGLAGEQF
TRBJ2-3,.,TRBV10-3,AISDPRRKVPTDTQY
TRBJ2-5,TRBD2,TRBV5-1,ATRPSGGPQETQY
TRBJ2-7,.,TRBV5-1,ASSLTPAGYEQY
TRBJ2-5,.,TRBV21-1,ANRSGEETQY
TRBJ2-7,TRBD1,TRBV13,ASSLSFWQGASEQY
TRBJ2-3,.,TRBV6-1,ASSEEGADTQY